This T cell receptor (beta chain) stems from a study of long-term antiretroviral therapy in people with HIV. This clone was seen just once. The V gene lost 5 bases and the J gene lost 7 bases, with 14 bases spanning the gap. This CDR3 has 13 amino acids. Per the germline V gene, CDR1 is LNHDA and CDR2 is SQIVND (reference sequence). Runs used v3.0 of the immunoSEQ assay and were done at survey level. The data were produced by immunoSEQ multiplex PCR, yet TCRdb's version contains in-frame clones alone and is incomplete. The sample holds 34,000 or so clones; 85% are singletons and the top ten take 4.4%.

This receptor was obtained from a man aged 18 to 29 with HIV. The starting material was unsorted PBMCs, obtained 3.3 years after starting antiretroviral therapy. V gene TRBV19 combines with J gene TRBJ1-1; D perhaps matches TRBD1 (5 bases). DNA of the CDR3: TGTGCCAGTAGTCAAGGGGCAGGCGGTGAAGCTTTCTTT. This codes for CASSQGAGGEAFF.